Reported below is one T cell receptor beta chain. Its recognized antigen is unknown. No base qualities exist here, and no much larger clone lies one base off it. This specimen belongs to a study of identical twins (dated by TCRdb to about 2016). With respect to the entire study: To test whether fetal clonotypes persist, the study used deep sequencing on TCR alpha and beta repertoires from monozygotic twins, unrelated adults of various ages, and cord blood. To rule out contamination, replicate twin experiments were performed at different times with different library preparation protocols.

The library was made by 5' RACE. Sequenced on an Illumina HiSeq 2000. A universal primer binding site was introduced by template switching, and a unique molecular identifier was present in the final cDNA, enabling accurate counting of TCR cDNA molecules. Specific primers in the conserved constant-segment region were used to synthesize first-strand cDNA for the TCR alpha and beta chains. To control for contamination, every cDNA library carried two barcodes: a SMART-Mk sample barcode plus Illumina barcodes. TruSeq adapter sequences along with Illumina sample barcodes were introduced in two successive PCR steps. Sequencing of the TCR alpha and beta cDNA libraries was done on the Illumina HiSeq platform using custom primers. The authors' analysis ran thus. MiGEC processed the raw reads to extract unique molecular identifiers, while MiXCR was used to determine the CDR3 positions. Recombination models were inferred per individual with the repgenHMM and IGoR tools using an EM algorithm. Shared clonotype analysis was performed with the tcR package in R, normalizing sharing by the product of cloneset sizes. To study raw recombination free of thymic and clonal selection effects, out-of-frame nonproductive sequences were analyzed. The public reads were reanalyzed by TCRdb: fastp trimming at Q25, MiXCR alignment, in-frame beta chains only. Identical CDR3 proteins give one entry, which carries the most common genes and DNA. The V and J calls were determined by TCRdb, not by the authors. This sample gives about 530,000 distinct CDR3 sequences in total; around 15% of them show up just once. The ten most abundant clones make up nearly 0.45% of the sample.

The germline V gene supplies CDR1 KGHSH and CDR2 LQKENI. Reading from cysteine to phenylalanine, the CDR3 counts 15 amino acids. CDR3 DNA only is kept here, 45 bases in frame from base 1. V and J are trimmed by 5 bases and 1 base, and the gene matches miss 6 bases of the junction. Broader findings and caveats from the paper: Zero-insertion analyses could be partly confounded by invariant T cells such as MAIT and iNKT, though diverse VJ usage argued against such confounding for most clonotypes. Fewer insertions were carried by abundant cord blood beta clonotypes; a weaker similar trend was observed in young adult naive repertoires, while no such trend was observed in memory repertoires. Because the same donors could not be followed over many years, conclusions were based on cross-sectional statistical analysis. In monozygotic twins, out-of-frame TCR alpha sharing was systematically underestimated by recombination models, although the models agreed with sharing between unrelated individuals. Compared with coincidental sharing between unrelated individuals, out-of-frame TCR alpha sequences shared between twins had an excess of sequences with low generation probability. A weaker excess of twin sharing was found in beta out-of-frame sequences because the signal-to-noise ratio was lowered by fewer shared sequences.

Every donor in the study was a healthy Caucasian. The twin cohort comprised three pairs of female monozygotic twins, all aged roughly 18 to 29 years. CD4+ and CD8+ T cell populations were isolated with positive isolation kits from Invitrogen. These data are also associated with another study on yellow fever vaccine responses in identical twins. The second publication reports: According to the authors, in identical twins the way T cells responded to vaccination appeared partly convergent and partly personalized. In identical twins, the study followed T cell clones that responded to the vaccine with precision.

Sequences were obtained from CD4+ T cells sorted from blood. Rearrangement joined TRBV18 to TRBJ1-1, and TRBD1 matches 8 of the central bases. The clonotype originates from a woman younger than 30 in good health. The CDR3 region has the sequence CASSSTGERNTEAFF. The DNA sequence is TGTGCCAGCTCATCGACAGGGGAGAGGAACACTGAAGCTTTCTTT.